This T cell receptor beta chain was captured by sequencing in a study of shared clonotypes between healthy human individuals. The CDR3 length is 13 residues. CDR1 GTSNPN and CDR2 SVGIG come from the germline V gene (reference sequence). Losses at the gene ends were 5 bases for V and 2 bases for J; bases not matched to a gene: 1. Only CD45RO-negative cells positively selected for CCR7 counted as naive CD8 cells, so terminally differentiated effector memory CD45RA+ cells were excluded. Caucasian adults living in Nashville, Tennessee, provided all samples. Sequencing was at deep level. In the study's own analysis: ImmunoSEQ supplied junction-only sequences lacking quality scores, so filtering was different. Generated by immunoSEQ multiplex PCR, the TCRdb table keeps only in-frame clones and is missing some. The D gene and trimming were derived from the DNA, and the V and J assignments and clone size from that table. The profile covers some 1,900,000 clones, with approximately 95% appearing a single time and more than 0.95% taken by the ten largest.

The chain is built from TRBV30 and TRBJ2-1; 9 bases map to TRBD1. The sequenced material came from naive CD8+ T cells sorted from blood. This clonotype was sampled from a man in his late teens or twenties in good health. CDR3 bases: TGTGCCTGGGGACAGGGGACCTACAATGAGCAGTTCTTC. Translated, it gives CAWGQGTYNEQFF. Looking up the rest from reference TRBV30 and TRBJ2-1 gives the full variable domain: SQTIHQWPATLVQPVGSPLSLECTVEGTSNPNLYWYRQAAGRGLQLLFYSVGIGQISSEVPQNLSASRPQDRQFILSSKKLLLSDSGFYLCAWGQGTYNEQFFGPGTRLTVL.